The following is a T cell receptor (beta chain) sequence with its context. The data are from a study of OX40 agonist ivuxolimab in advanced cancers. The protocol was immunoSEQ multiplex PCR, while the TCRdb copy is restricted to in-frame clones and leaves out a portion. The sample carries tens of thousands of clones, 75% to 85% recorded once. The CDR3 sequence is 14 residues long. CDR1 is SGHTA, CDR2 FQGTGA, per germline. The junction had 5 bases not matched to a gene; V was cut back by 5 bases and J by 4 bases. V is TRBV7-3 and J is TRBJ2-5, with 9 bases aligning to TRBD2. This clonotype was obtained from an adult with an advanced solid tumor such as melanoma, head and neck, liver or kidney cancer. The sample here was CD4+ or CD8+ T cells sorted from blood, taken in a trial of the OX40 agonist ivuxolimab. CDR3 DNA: TGTGCCAGCAGCGGGACTAGCTGGGGAGAGACCCAGTACTTC. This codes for CASSGTSWGETQYF.